Given below is one TCR beta chain in context. As the sequencing template, cDNA was produced by extracting RNA and reverse transcribing it. The data were produced by immunoSEQ multiplex PCR, yet TCRdb's version contains in-frame clones alone and is incomplete. The sample holds approximately 150,000 clones; around 57% are singletons and the top ten take about 4.5%. This record belongs to a study of CD8+ T cells in alopecia areata. Germline V gene data show CDR1 as SGHAT and CDR2 as FQNNGV. CDR3 length: 13 amino acids. The V end lost 5 bases, the J end lost 8 bases, and 13 bases lay between the germline ends.

Sequencing was carried out using CD4+ T cells sorted from blood. This chain connects TRBV11-2 to TRBJ2-1; no reliable D call. This clonotype was sampled from a human donor in good health. As DNA, the CDR3 is TGTGCCAGCAGCCCCCTCAACCGATATGAGCAGTTCTTC. Translated: CASSPLNRYEQFF.